This T cell receptor beta chain originates from a study of metastatic and nonmetastatic thyroid tumors. Study overall: Patients with malignant and benign thyroid disease provided blood and tumor or nodule tissue, whose repertoires were compared. General observations from the study: Reportedly, malignant thyroid tumors had significantly higher TCR beta diversity than benign nodules, in blood and tumor.

In the original workflow: To classify distant metastasis in papillary thyroid cancer, a model was built from CDR3 differences across clinicopathological groups. TCRdb re-analyzed the PCR reads through MiXCR. The V and J calls follow TCRdb's processing rather than the paper's. The sample records over 10,000 clones, roughly 29% being singletons. No treatment of any kind had been given to any patient before thyroid surgery. On this clone: The target antigen is unknown.

The sample taken for sequencing was tumor tissue. The sequence was obtained from a female donor with papillary thyroid cancer or a benign thyroid nodule (not recorded which). Some clones in this sample may be carry-over from other donors' samples.

The CDR3 DNA reads TGTGCCAGCAGCCGCACACTGGGGACTATGGGCGAGCAGTACTTC. Translation gives CASSRTLGTMGEQYF. The chain combines TRBV7-9 with TRBJ2-7; 7 bases agree with TRBD2. V was pared by 5 bases and J by 6 bases, with 13 bases of the junction left unmatched. Germline values: CDR1 SEHNR, CDR2 FQNEAQ (reference sequence). CDR3 size: 15 residues.